This T cell receptor beta chain derives from a study of cytomegalovirus exposure and HLA in healthy donors. Across the study: Within an early data release were approximately 85 million unique TCRs drawn from HLA-typed donors. There were some 380 genotyped donors. Of these, about 86% fell in the genetic ancestry cluster associated with self-reported Caucasian donors.

As to this clone: The antigen is unknown.

Trimming left V 5 bases short and J 0 bases short, with 14 bases between. This CDR3 region has 16 residues. The germline CDR1 and CDR2 sequences are SGHAT and FQDESV (reference sequence). The study, taken as a whole, reports: A later analysis, which compared TCR beta chains of equal frequency, found the HLA-associated ones more clonally expanded.

The PCR ran on 60 Vbeta and 13 Jbeta primers. Assay: immunoSEQ multiplex PCR; the TCRdb copy retains only in-frame clones and omits some. Of 60,000 to 85,000 clones listed, roughly 74% are singletons. The sample consisted of PBMCs. The receptor's source is a human donor in good health. This chain joins TRBV11-1 and TRBJ1-3, with D perhaps matching TRBD1 (5 bases). In nucleotides, the CDR3 is TGTGCCAGCAGCCCACGACAGCCCTACTCTGGAAACACCATATATTTT. It codes for CASSPRQPYSGNTIYF.